Below are 9 T cell receptor beta chains sequenced from a single sample in a study of blood T cell repertoires in COVID-19. TCRdb's copy holds only in-frame clones and misses some; the assay was immunoSEQ multiplex PCR. The sample yields tens of thousands of clones, 60% to 85% seen once. Sample: peripheral blood. The receptors originated from an older man with acute or convalescent COVID-19.

The chain has TRBV19 and TRBJ2-7; TRBD2 might be the D (6 bases). The CDR3 has 16 residues. In germline, CDR1 is LNHDA, CDR2 SQIVND (reference sequence). V lost 1 base and J lost 0, with 13 bases in between. DNA of the CDR3: TGTGCCAGTAGTATAGTTCCCGGGGGATACTCCTACGAGCAGTACTTC. Translation gives CASSIVPGGYSYEQYF.

The rearrangement uses TRBV28 and TRBJ1-5; D possibly corresponds to TRBD1 (6 bases). Deletions cut 7 bases from V and 4 bases from J, with 11 bases between. CDR1 MDHEN and CDR2 SYDVKM come from the germline V gene. This CDR3 has 13 residues. The CDR3 sequence: CASKQGPNQPQHF. The DNA of the CDR3 is TGTGCCAGCAAACAGGGACCAAATCAGCCCCAGCATTTT.

The chain is built from TRBV5-1 and TRBJ1-3, with a tentative D call TRBD1 (6 bases). CDR3 size: 15 residues. In germline, CDR1 is SGHRS, CDR2 YFSETQ. Trimming left V 1 base short and J 2 bases short, with 10 bases between. The CDR3 DNA reads TGCGCCAGCAGCTTGACAGGGATAGCTGGAAACACCATATATTTT. Translation: CASSLTGIAGNTIYF.

The chain links TRBV2 to TRBJ2-5; D is ambiguous. The germline V and J ends were trimmed by 3 bases and 4 bases, with 3 bases remaining between them. The CDR3 consists of 11 residues. Germline CDR1 SNHLY, CDR2 FYNNEI. CDR3 DNA sequence: TGTGCCAGCAGTGAGGCAGAGACCCAGTACTTC. Residues: CASSEAETQYF.

The V and J genes are TRBV28 and TRBJ1-2; TRBD1 is a possible D gene (6 bases). The CDR3 contains 14 residues. Trimming left V 2 bases short and J 2 bases short, with 9 bases between. Germline V gene data show CDR1 as MDHEN and CDR2 as SYDVKM. The CDR3 DNA reads as TGTGCCAGCAGTTTAAGTAGGGGGAACTATGGCTACACCTTC. Translation: CASSLSRGNYGYTF.

This chain connects TRBV27 to TRBJ2-1; TRBD1 aligns across 7 bases. The CDR3 loop spans 14 amino acids. Germline V gene sequence: CDR1 MNHEY, CDR2 SMNVEV (reference sequence). J lost 6 bases, V lost 6 bases, and 8 bases had no gene match. The CDR3 is CASSQTGWVNEQFF. The CDR3 DNA reads TGTGCCAGCAGCCAGACAGGGTGGGTCAATGAGCAGTTCTTC.

Notes on this clone: At one end, the junction sequence differs from germline, possibly due to a read error. The genes are TRBV7-7 and TRBJ2-1; TRBD2 matches at 10 bases. The CDR3 runs to 18 residues. Germline V gene lookup returns CDR1 SSHAT and CDR2 FNYEAQ (reference sequence). This CDR3 is CASSLEPASGSSYNEQFF. CDR3 bases: TGTGCTAGCAGCTTAGAACCCGCTAGCGGGAGCTCCTACAATGAGCAGTTCTTC.

Ten or more counts support this clone. This rearrangement joins TRBV27 to TRBJ1-1, with 7 bases lining up with TRBD1. Looked up from germline, CDR1 is MNHEY and CDR2 is SMNVEV (reference sequence). The CDR3 consists of 15 residues. Trimming cost V 5 bases and J 1 base; bases outside gene matches: 7. CDR3 loop: CASSLGTARNTEAFF. In DNA, the CDR3 is TGTGCCAGCAGTCTCGGGACAGCGAGGAACACTGAAGCTTTCTTT.

The V and J genes are TRBV19 and TRBJ2-3, with 9 bases fitting TRBD2. This CDR3 has 14 residues. Germline lookup yields CDR1 LNHDA and CDR2 SQIVND (reference sequence). J gave up 3 bases and V 7 bases, and 5 bases lay outside the gene matches. CDR3 DNA sequence: TGTGCCAGTACATCAGCGGGAGGTACAGATACGCAGTATTTT. Encoded protein: CASTSAGGTDTQYF.